This TCR beta chain stems from a study of cytomegalovirus exposure and HLA in healthy donors. The trim removed 4 bases at V and 6 bases at J, leaving 6 bases unmatched. CDR3 size: 15 residues. The germline gives CDR1 SGDLS, CDR2 YYNGEE. On this clone itself: Its target is not known.

The PCR employed 60 Vbeta primers together with 13 Jbeta primers. TCRdb keeps only in-frame clones here, not all; method: immunoSEQ multiplex PCR. The sample has some 150,000 clones; 70% to 90% are singletons. Study-wide results and limits: The authors confirmed in vitro that a few CMV-associated chains were specific for CMV antigens.

This chain links TRBV9 with TRBJ2-4; 11 positions agree with TRBD1. Input material: PBMCs. This receptor was identified in a woman in her thirties or forties in good health and CMV-seropositive. The CDR3 protein is CASSLGQGAGNIQYF. The CDR3 DNA is TGTGCCAGCAGCCTTGGACAGGGGGCGGGAAACATTCAGTACTTC.